These 23 T cell receptor beta chains were all obtained from the same sample, sequenced in a study of shared clonotypes between healthy human individuals. This table comes from immunoSEQ multiplex PCR, and its TCRdb copy is limited to in-frame clones, with some not included. Here the sample spans approximately 1.4 million clones, 98% being singletons. The material sequenced was naive CD4+ T cells sorted from blood. Subset meaning: CD45RA+ positively selected. All receptors come from a man aged 30 to 45 in good health.

The chain combines TRBV27 with TRBJ2-6; 10 nucleotides match TRBD1. This CDR3 region has 18 residues. Unmatched junction bases numbered 8, after V lost 5 bases and J lost 1 base. The germline V gene encodes CDR1 MNHEY and CDR2 SMNVEV (reference sequence). CDR3 nucleotide sequence: TGTGCCAGCAGTATGTCCGGGACAGGGGTTTCTGGGGCCAACGTCCTGACTTTC. Amino acid sequence: CASSMSGTGVSGANVLTF.

The chain recombines TRBV5-4 with TRBJ2-5; 7 positions match TRBD1. V was pared by 0 bases and J by 5 bases, with 7 bases of the junction left unmatched. Germline loops: CDR1 SGHNT, CDR2 YYREEE (reference sequence). The CDR3 extends over 15 amino acids. CDR3 sequence: CASSLGGTGAETQYF. The CDR3 nucleotides are TGTGCCAGCAGCTTGGGGGGAACAGGGGCGGAGACCCAGTACTTC.

The chain carries TRBV7-2 and TRBJ2-2, with a weak D call TRBD1 (7 bases). The CDR3 consists of 17 residues. Per germline, CDR1 SGHTA and CDR2 FQGNSA. V lost 0 bases, J lost 3 bases, and 14 bases lay in between. The CDR3 sequence is CASSLASGGRDTGELFF. CDR3 in DNA: TGTGCCAGCAGCTTAGCGTCAGGGGGGCGGGACACCGGGGAGCTGTTTTTT.

This sequence joins TRBV7-6 and TRBJ2-3, with D unresolved. The V and J ends lost 0 bases and 1 base respectively, with 5 bases between them. The CDR3 is 14 amino acids. CDR1 SGHVS and CDR2 FNYEAQ come from the germline V gene. This CDR3 reads CASSLADGTDTQYF. CDR3 nucleotide sequence: TGTGCCAGCAGCTTAGCGGACGGCACAGATACGCAGTATTTT.

The chain is built from TRBV10-2 and TRBJ2-2; D unresolved. CDR1 and CDR2 from the germline V gene are WSHSY and SAAADI. The CDR3 length is 13 residues. The V gene lost 7 bases and the J gene lost 5 bases, with 11 bases spanning the gap. The CDR3 sequence is CASTLLETGELFF. CDR3 DNA sequence: TGCGCCAGCACCCTCTTAGAAACCGGGGAGCTGTTTTTT.

This sequence joins TRBV6-1 and TRBJ2-5; weak D call: TRBD1 (7 bases). Germline loops: CDR1 MNHNS, CDR2 SASEGT. The CDR3 runs to 16 residues. Trimming cost V 1 base and J 2 bases, with 14 bases left between them. CDR3 protein: CASSEGRGLSQETQYF. The CDR3, as DNA: TGTGCCAGCAGTGAAGGGAGGGGGCTAAGTCAAGAGACCCAGTACTTC.

The rearrangement links TRBV10-3 to TRBJ2-7; either TRBD1 or TRBD2 may fit D (6 bases each). Germline CDR1 and CDR2: ENHRY and SYGVKD. Trimming shortened V by 11 bases and J by 6 bases, and 14 bases separated the two germline ends. CDR3 length: 11 amino acids. The CDR3 protein is CAADGGGEQYF. The CDR3 DNA is TGTGCCGCGGACGGGGGCGGCGAGCAGTACTTC.

The genes are TRBV4-1 and TRBJ1-1; D call uncertain. CDR3 length: 18 residues. V lost 1 base and J lost 3, with 21 bases in between. The germline V gene has CDR1 MGHRA and CDR2 YSYEKL. The CDR3 DNA reads TGCGCCAGCAGCCAAGTTAATACGAGGGCCCGCCCGGACACTGAAGCTTTCTTT. Translation gives CASSQVNTRARPDTEAFF.

The rearrangement links TRBV7-9 to TRBJ1-1; D ambiguous. The germline V gene has CDR1 SEHNR and CDR2 FQNEAQ (reference sequence). CDR3 length: 13 amino acids. Trimming took off 5 bases at V and 4 bases at J, with 11 bases between the two ends. Written as DNA, the CDR3 is TGTGCCAGCAGCCGGGCCGTGGGCACTGAAGCTTTCTTT. Protein product: CASSRAVGTEAFF.

The chain joins TRBV5-1 to TRBJ2-7; D is uncertain. CDR1 is SGHRS, CDR2 YFSETQ, per germline. V was clipped by 0 bases and J by 5 bases, with 9 bases between them. This CDR3 has 13 residues. DNA of the CDR3: TGCGCCAGCAGCTTGGCCGGTAGGAACGAGCAGTACTTC. Its protein product is CASSLAGRNEQYF.

The J gene is TRBJ1-1, the V gene TRBV18; perhaps TRBD1 as D (5 bases). CDR1 KGHSH and CDR2 LQKENI come from the germline V gene. There are 17 residues in the CDR3. The ends were cut back, 4 bases at V and 4 bases at J, with 22 bases in the middle. DNA of the CDR3: TGTGCCAGCTCACACCTAGACACAGGTCAGGGCGGCACTGAAGCTTTCTTT. It is translated as CASSHLDTGQGGTEAFF.

The V gene is TRBV9, the J gene TRBJ2-5; 7 bases fit TRBD1. Germline V gene lookup returns CDR1 SGDLS and CDR2 YYNGEE. Trimming took 1 base from V and 2 from J; bases not matched to a gene: 5. The length of the CDR3 is 15 residues. For the CDR3, the DNA is TGTGCCAGCAGCGTACAGGGGGTGGCGCAAGAGACCCAGTACTTC. Protein sequence: CASSVQGVAQETQYF.

The table lists this clone with a count of one. The chain combines TRBV18 with TRBJ2-3; 8 bases line up with TRBD2. There are 16 residues in the CDR3. V lost 3 bases, J lost 2 bases, and 7 bases stayed unmatched. Germline lookup yields CDR1 KGHSH and CDR2 LQKENI. CDR3 coding DNA: TGTGCCAGCTCACCCGGGACTAGGGGTTCCACAGATACGCAGTATTTT. It translates to CASSPGTRGSTDTQYF.

V usage is TRBV30 and J usage is TRBJ1-5; D ambiguous. CDR1 is GTSNPN, CDR2 SVGIG, per germline (reference sequence). The CDR3 sequence is 14 residues long. V lost 2 bases and J 2 bases, leaving 10 bases between the germline ends. The CDR3 protein is CAWSPTPGNQPQHF. The CDR3 DNA sequence: TGTGCCTGGAGTCCAACCCCAGGCAATCAGCCCCAGCATTTT.

This chain links TRBV11-2 with TRBJ1-2; D unclear. CDR3 size: 15 residues. V shed 7 bases and J shed 2 bases, with 17 bases lying between them. CDR1 is SGHAT, CDR2 FQNNGV, per germline. This chain's CDR3 is CASTRFRSKNYGYTF. The CDR3 bases are TGTGCCAGCACCCGATTCAGGAGTAAGAACTATGGCTACACCTTC.

CDR3 protein: CASSQTGGNSNQPQHF. In DNA, the CDR3 is TGTGCCAGCAGCCAGACAGGGGGAAATAGCAATCAGCCCCAGCATTTT. The chain combines TRBV27 with TRBJ1-5; 9 bases align to TRBD1. Per germline, CDR1 MNHEY and CDR2 SMNVEV (reference sequence). V lost 6 bases, J lost 0 bases, and 6 bases stayed unmatched. This CDR3 contains 16 residues.

This clone was observed once. This chain links TRBV5-4 with TRBJ1-2; tentatively, D is TRBD1 (6 bases). This CDR3 is built from 13 residues. Germline assignment: CDR1 SGHNT and CDR2 YYREEE (reference sequence). V lost 10 bases and J lost 2, with 15 bases in between. CDR3 sequence: CAGGRGPNYGYTF. As DNA, the CDR3 is TGTGCCGGGGGACGGGGGCCCAACTATGGCTACACCTTC.

The chain links TRBV5-1 to TRBJ2-7; 16 bases agree with TRBD2. V shed 4 bases, J shed 7 bases, and the junction held 11 bases outside the gene matches. CDR1 and CDR2 (germline): SGHRS, YFSETQ. There are 17 residues in the CDR3. CDR3 sequence reads: CASSTGLAGGPGKEQYF. In nucleotides, the CDR3 is TGCGCCAGCAGCACGGGACTAGCGGGAGGGCCGGGGAAGGAGCAGTACTTC.

The chain couples TRBV27 to TRBJ1-5; D gene unclear. This CDR3 has 15 residues. The germline V and J ends were trimmed by 4 bases and 1 base, with 11 bases remaining between them. Germline CDR1 reads MNHEY; CDR2 reads SMNVEV (reference sequence). The CDR3 bases are TGTGCCAGCAGTTCCCAAGGTTTGAGCAATCAGCCCCAGCATTTT. This codes for CASSSQGLSNQPQHF.

This clone was recorded once. The rearrangement uses TRBV15 and TRBJ2-5; D remains unclear. The V gene lost 0 bases and the J gene lost 2 bases, with 13 bases spanning the gap. In germline, CDR1 is LNHNV, CDR2 YYDKDF (reference sequence). CDR3 length: 16 residues. The DNA of the CDR3 is TGTGCCACCAGCAGAGATCAAGCACGGCAGCAAGAGACCCAGTACTTC. Translating it yields CATSRDQARQQETQYF. The full variable domain, completed using reference TRBV15 and TRBJ2-5, is DAMVIQNPRYQVTQFGKPVTLSCSQTLNHNVMYWYQQKSSQAPKLLFHYYDKDFNNEADTPDNFQSRRPNTSFCFLDIRSPGLGDTAMYLCATSRDQARQQETQYFGPGTRLLVL.

V gene TRBV5-4 combines with J gene TRBJ2-2; D might be TRBD1 (6 bases). The CDR3 is 15 residues long. CDR1 SGHNT and CDR2 YYREEE come from the germline V gene (reference sequence). V was shortened by 2 bases and J by 4 bases, with 12 bases between the two germline ends. The CDR3 DNA reads as TGTGCCAGCAGCTTAGGGTCAGGGGTCACCGGGGAGCTGTTTTTT. Amino acids: CASSLGSGVTGELFF. Full variable domain (remainder filled in from reference TRBV5-4 and TRBJ2-2): ETGVTQSPTHLIKTRGQQVTLRCSSQSGHNTVSWYQQALGQGPQFIFQYYREEENGRGNFPPRFSGLQFPNYSSELNVNALELDDSALYLCASSLGSGVTGELFFGEGSRLTVL.

V usage is TRBV29-1 and J usage is TRBJ1-1, with 7 nucleotides matching TRBD1. The CDR3 has 14 residues. Germline V lookup: CDR1 SQVTM, CDR2 ANQGSEA. With 6 bases clipped from V and 1 base from J, the junction kept 8 bases outside the gene matches. CDR3 sequence (DNA): TGCAGCGTCAGGGGGTTGAGAGAGAACACTGAAGCTTTCTTT. Protein: CSVRGLRENTEAFF.

V gene TRBV7-8 combines with J gene TRBJ2-7, with D unclear. The V end lost 1 base, the J end lost 2 bases, and 21 bases lay between the germline ends. The CDR3 loop spans 18 amino acids. Germline assignment: CDR1 SGHVS and CDR2 FQNEAQ. The CDR3 spells CASSLGLSGASDAYEQYF. CDR3 nucleotide sequence: TGTGCCAGCAGCTTAGGGTTGTCGGGTGCCTCCGACGCCTACGAGCAGTACTTC.